The rows below give T cell receptor beta chains drawn from one sample of a study of Graves' ophthalmopathy and Graves' hyperthyroidism. TCRdb reprocessed the multiplex PCR reads via MiXCR and lists one record per CDR3 protein. The top ten clones hold 1.5% to 2% of a sample with almost 400,000 distinct CDR3 sequences, roughly 18% of them seen once. Source material: peripheral blood. The source of these receptors is a woman aged 18-35 years with Graves' ophthalmopathy. CDR3s include the opening cysteine and the closing phenylalanine or tryptophan. The order of the fields is V gene, clone size, D gene, J gene, CDR3 protein, CDR3 DNA. The D gene is left open where the match is weak. Clone size is not always given. Where it is, it says once, few, many or a class for expanded clones.

>TRBV11-1|many|.|TRBJ2-7
CASSFPRSGTANFYEQYF
TGTGCCAGCAGCTTCCCCCGTAGTGGCACGGCGAATTTCTACGAGCAGTACTTC
>TRBV7-2|many|.|TRBJ1-1
CASSLRARDTEAFF
TGTGCCAGCAGCTTACGGGCCCGCGACACTGAAGCTTTCTTT
>TRBV3-1|.|.|TRBJ1-6
CASSQDYGPSPLHF
TGTGCCAGCAGCCAAGATTACGGGCCCTCACCCCTCCACTTT
>TRBV28|.|.|TRBJ1-1
CASRNDGNTEAFF
TGTGCCAGCAGAAACGACGGGAACACTGAAGCTTTCTTT
>TRBV11-2|many|TRBD2|TRBJ2-7
CASSLEGGRSSYEQYF
TGTGCCAGCAGCTTAGAAGGCGGGAGGTCCTCCTACGAGCAGTACTTC
>TRBV6-2/TRBV6-3|few|.|TRBJ1-5
CASSASGGVSQPQHF
TGTGCCAGCAGTGCTTCGGGGGGCGTCAGTCAGCCCCAGCATTTT
>TRBV20-1|few|.|TRBJ1-2
CSARPYGEANYGYTF
TGCAGTGCTAGACCTTACGGGGAAGCTAACTATGGCTACACCTTC
>TRBV19|many|.|TRBJ1-5
CASNRSNQPQHF
TGTGCCAGTAACCGCTCCAATCAGCCCCAGCATTTT
>TRBV6-5|many|TRBD1|TRBJ2-7
CASRPPTGKGSYEQYF
TGTGCCAGCAGACCTCCGACAGGGAAGGGCTCCTACGAGCAGTACTTC
>TRBV12-3/TRBV12-4|few|TRBD1|TRBJ2-7
CASSFRQGPYEQYF
TGTGCCAGCAGTTTCCGACAGGGACCCTACGAGCAGTACTTC
>TRBV20-1|many|.|TRBJ1-1
CSAKRQLVAFF
TGCAGTGCCAAACGCCAACTAGTAGCTTTCTTT
>TRBV7-9|many|.|TRBJ2-2
CASSLQAGNTGELFF
TGTGCCAGCAGCTTACAAGCGGGGAACACCGGGGAGCTGTTTTTT
>TRBV29-1|many|TRBD1|TRBJ2-7
CSVEDRDRAYEQYF
TGCAGCGTTGAAGATCGGGACAGGGCGTACGAGCAGTACTTC
>TRBV6-1|.|.|TRBJ1-1
CASLPPAGAGYEAFF
TGTGCCAGCCTACCGCCGGCAGGCGCGGGATATGAAGCTTTCTTT
>TRBV20-1|many|TRBD1|TRBJ1-1
CSAKMGQSNTEAFF
TGCAGTGCCAAGATGGGACAGAGTAACACTGAAGCTTTCTTT
>TRBV11-1|many|.|TRBJ1-2
CASSAGTPRSNYGYTF
TGTGCCAGCAGCGCCGGGACTCCCCGGTCTAACTATGGCTACACCTTC
>TRBV12-3/TRBV12-4|.|.|TRBJ1-1
CASSLETAALKAFF
TGTGCCAGCAGTTTAGAGACAGCCGCTTTGAAAGCTTTCTTT
>TRBV6-5|many|TRBD1|TRBJ1-3
CASSYSNRGSSGNTIYF
TGTGCCAGCAGTTACTCGAACAGGGGGTCCTCTGGAAACACCATATATTTT
>TRBV20-1|many|TRBD2|TRBJ2-5
CSAAGTSGQETQYF
TGCAGTGCCGCTGGGACTAGCGGCCAAGAGACCCAGTACTTC
>TRBV20-1|.|.|TRBJ2-5
CSAAGTEETQYF
TGCAGTGCGGCCGGGACTGAAGAGACCCAGTACTTC
>TRBV6-5|many|TRBD1|TRBJ2-7
CASSYRWRGQGVANEQYF
TGTGCCAGCAGTTACCGTTGGAGGGGACAGGGAGTCGCTAACGAGCAGTACTTC
>TRBV25-1|many|.|TRBJ1-1
CASRWGTLLNTEAFF
TGTGCCAGCAGGTGGGGGACCCTGCTAAACACTGAAGCTTTCTTT
>TRBV4-1|few|.|TRBJ1-3
CASSQDVGIGNTIYF
TGCGCCAGCAGCCAAGACGTGGGAATTGGAAACACCATATATTTT
>TRBV2|many|.|TRBJ1-1
CASSPRLLRGFNTEAFF
TGTGCCAGCAGTCCCCGACTTCTAAGGGGGTTTAACACTGAAGCTTTCTTT
>TRBV7-2|many|.|TRBJ2-7
CASSLVRWTPYEQYF
TGTGCCAGCAGCTTAGTTCGCTGGACTCCCTACGAGCAGTACTTC
>TRBV30|many|.|TRBJ1-1
CAWSQGDEAFF
TGTGCCTGGAGCCAGGGAGATGAAGCTTTCTTT
>TRBV6-5|.|TRBD2|TRBJ2-5
CASSYSQREDQETQYF
TGTGCCAGCAGTTACTCCCAGCGGGAGGATCAAGAGACCCAGTACTTC
>TRBV4-3|many|.|TRBJ1-5
CASSHTGDNQPQHF
TGCGCCAGCAGCCATACAGGAGACAATCAGCCCCAGCATTTT
>TRBV30|many|.|TRBJ2-6
CAWSVTAANVLTF
TGTGCCTGGAGTGTGACAGCGGCCAACGTCCTGACTTTC
>TRBV19|many|.|TRBJ2-7
CASSSPGTPYEQYF
TGTGCCAGTAGTAGTCCCGGGACTCCCTACGAGCAGTACTTC
>TRBV28|many|.|TRBJ1-1
CASSRSGVGEAFF
TGTGCCAGCAGCCGGTCAGGGGTGGGAGAAGCTTTCTTT
>TRBV11-1|.|TRBD1|TRBJ1-2
CASSRIPGDRVIDYGYTF
TGTGCCAGCAGCCGAATCCCCGGGGACAGGGTTATCGACTATGGCTACACCTTC
>TRBV12-3/TRBV12-4|once|TRBD2|TRBJ2-5
CATSGIGETQYF
TGTGCCACCAGCGGGATAGGGGAGACCCAGTACTTC
>TRBV6-1|many|.|TRBJ1-1
CASNRVMNTEAFF
TGTGCCAGCAACAGGGTCATGAACACTGAAGCTTTCTTT
>TRBV11-2|many|TRBD2|TRBJ2-7
CASSLFIAGYPYEQYF
TGTGCCAGCAGCTTATTTATAGCGGGATACCCATACGAGCAGTACTTC
>TRBV20-1|many|.|TRBJ2-7
CSARDRGRGGASYEQYF
TGCAGTGCTAGAGATCGGGGGCGCGGCGGGGCATCCTACGAGCAGTACTTC
>TRBV20-1|.|.|TRBJ2-7
CSVGGESGYEQYF
TGCAGCGTAGGGGGGGAGTCCGGCTACGAGCAGTACTTC
>TRBV18|many|.|TRBJ1-1
CASSPSRVGTEAFF
TGTGCCAGCTCACCGTCCCGGGTTGGAACTGAAGCTTTCTTT
>TRBV9|many|.|TRBJ2-7
CASSVEGGSGTYEQYF
TGTGCCAGCAGCGTAGAAGGGGGGTCGGGAACCTACGAGCAGTACTTC
>TRBV7-2|many|TRBD1|TRBJ1-1
CASSLSWTGGKNTEAFF
TGTGCCAGCAGCTTAAGCTGGACAGGGGGCAAGAACACTGAAGCTTTCTTT
>TRBV29-1|.|TRBD1|TRBJ2-7
CSVDSLGDRGSYEQYF
TGCAGCGTTGATTCGTTAGGGGACAGGGGCTCGTACGAGCAGTACTTC
>TRBV2|many|.|TRBJ1-2
CASREGGDYGYTF
TGTGCCAGCAGAGAAGGGGGAGATTATGGCTACACCTTC
>TRBV7-2|.|TRBD1|TRBJ1-1
CASRAGQGHTEAFF
TGTGCCAGCAGAGCGGGACAGGGCCACACTGAAGCTTTCTTT
>TRBV13|many|.|TRBJ1-1
CASSSLRSGARNTEAFF
TGTGCCAGCAGCTCATTGCGGTCGGGGGCCCGGAACACTGAAGCTTTCTTT
>TRBV9|many|.|TRBJ2-5
CASSRIGGTLTETQYF
TGTGCCAGCAGCCGAATAGGGGGGACCCTGACGGAGACCCAGTACTTC
>TRBV2|.|.|TRBJ2-5
CASTWVGYETQYF
TGTGCCAGCACTTGGGTGGGTTACGAGACCCAGTACTTC
>TRBV20-1|many|.|TRBJ1-5
CSALARGVDQPQHF
TGCAGTGCCCTCGCCCGGGGGGTCGATCAGCCCCAGCATTTT